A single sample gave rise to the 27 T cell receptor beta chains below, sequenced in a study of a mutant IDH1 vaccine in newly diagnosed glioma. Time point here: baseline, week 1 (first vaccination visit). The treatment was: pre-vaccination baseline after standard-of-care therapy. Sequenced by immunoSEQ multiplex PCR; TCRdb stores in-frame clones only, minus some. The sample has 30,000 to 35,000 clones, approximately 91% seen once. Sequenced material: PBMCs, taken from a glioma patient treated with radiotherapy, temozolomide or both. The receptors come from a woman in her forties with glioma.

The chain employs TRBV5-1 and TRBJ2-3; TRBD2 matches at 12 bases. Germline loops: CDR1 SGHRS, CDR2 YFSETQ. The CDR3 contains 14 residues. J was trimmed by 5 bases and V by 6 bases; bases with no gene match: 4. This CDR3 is CASIPTSGGDTQYF. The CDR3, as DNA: TGCGCCAGCATCCCGACTAGCGGGGGAGATACGCAGTATTTT.

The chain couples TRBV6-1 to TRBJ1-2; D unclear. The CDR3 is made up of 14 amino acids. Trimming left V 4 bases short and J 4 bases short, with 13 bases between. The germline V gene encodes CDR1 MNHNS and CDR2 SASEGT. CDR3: CASSGQEPAYGYTF. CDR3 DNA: TGTGCCAGCAGTGGGCAGGAACCGGCCTATGGCTACACCTTC.

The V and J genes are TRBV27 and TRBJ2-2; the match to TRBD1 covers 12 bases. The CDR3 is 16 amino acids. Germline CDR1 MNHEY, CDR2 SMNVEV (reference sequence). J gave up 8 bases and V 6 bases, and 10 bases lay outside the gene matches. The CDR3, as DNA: TGTGCCAGCAGATCCCTGGGACAGGGGGCGCATGGGGAGCTGTTTTTT. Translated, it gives CASRSLGQGAHGELFF.

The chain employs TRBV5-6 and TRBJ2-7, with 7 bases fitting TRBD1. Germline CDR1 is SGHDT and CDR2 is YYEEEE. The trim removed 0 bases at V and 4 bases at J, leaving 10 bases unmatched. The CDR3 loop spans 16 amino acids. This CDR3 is CASSLAGNRGAYEQYF. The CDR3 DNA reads TGTGCCAGCAGCTTGGCCGGAAACAGGGGAGCTTACGAGCAGTACTTC.

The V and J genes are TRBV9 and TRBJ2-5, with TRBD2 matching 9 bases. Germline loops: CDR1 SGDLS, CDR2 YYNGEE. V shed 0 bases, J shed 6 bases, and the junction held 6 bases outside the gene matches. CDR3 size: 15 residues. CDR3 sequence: CASSVGRGGQKTQYF. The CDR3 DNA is TGTGCCAGCAGCGTAGGGCGGGGGGGCCAGAAGACCCAGTACTTC.

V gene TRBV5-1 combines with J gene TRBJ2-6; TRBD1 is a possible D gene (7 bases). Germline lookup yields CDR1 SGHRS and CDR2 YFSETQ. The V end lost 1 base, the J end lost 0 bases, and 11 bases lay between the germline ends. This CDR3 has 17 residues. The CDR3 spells CASSLSGGSSGANVLTF. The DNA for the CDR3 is TGCGCCAGCAGCTTGTCAGGGGGGAGCTCTGGGGCCAACGTCCTGACTTTC. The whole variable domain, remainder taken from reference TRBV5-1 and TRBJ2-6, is KAGVTQTPRYLIKTRGQQVTLSCSPISGHRSVSWYQQTPGQGLQFLFEYFSETQRNKGNFPGRFSGRQFSNSRSEMNVSTLELGDSALYLCASSLSGGSSGANVLTFGAGSRLTVL.

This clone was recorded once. CDR3 bases: TGTGCCAGCTCACCGCCCCCACAGGGCGACAATCAGCCCCAGCATTTT. This encodes CASSPPPQGDNQPQHF. The chain carries TRBV18 and TRBJ1-5, with a weak D call TRBD1 (6 bases). The V gene's germline CDR1 is KGHSH and CDR2 LQKENI. V was clipped by 3 bases and J by 3 bases, with 15 bases between them. CDR3 length equals 16 residues.

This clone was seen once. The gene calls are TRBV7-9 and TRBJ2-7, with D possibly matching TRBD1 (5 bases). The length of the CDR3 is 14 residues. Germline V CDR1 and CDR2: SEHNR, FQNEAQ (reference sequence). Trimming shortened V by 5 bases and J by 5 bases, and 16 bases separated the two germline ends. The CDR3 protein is CASSTVPQGHEQYF. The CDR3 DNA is TGTGCCAGCAGCACAGTCCCCCAGGGCCACGAGCAGTACTTC. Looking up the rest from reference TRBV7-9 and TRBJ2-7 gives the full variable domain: DTGVSQNPRHKITKRGQNVTFRCDPISEHNRLYWYRQTLGQGPEFLTYFQNEAQLEKSRLLSDRFSAERPKGSFSTLEIQRTEQGDSAMYLCASSTVPQGHEQYFGPGTRLTVT.

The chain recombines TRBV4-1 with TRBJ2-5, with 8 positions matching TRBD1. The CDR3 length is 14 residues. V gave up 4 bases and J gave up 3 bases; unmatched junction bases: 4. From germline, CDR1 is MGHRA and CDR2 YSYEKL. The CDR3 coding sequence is TGCGCCAGCAGCCCAGACAGGGGCGAAGAGACCCAGTACTTC. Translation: CASSPDRGEETQYF.

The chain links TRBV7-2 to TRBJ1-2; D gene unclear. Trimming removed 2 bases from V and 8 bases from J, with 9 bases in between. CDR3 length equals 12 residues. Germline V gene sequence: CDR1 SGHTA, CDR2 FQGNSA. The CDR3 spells CASSLKNRGYTF. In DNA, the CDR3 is TGTGCCAGCAGCTTAAAGAACCGCGGCTACACCTTC. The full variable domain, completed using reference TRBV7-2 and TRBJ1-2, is GAGVSQSPSNKVTEKGKDVELRCDPISGHTALYWYRQSLGQGLEFLIYFQGNSAPDKSGLPSDRFSAERTGGSVSTLTIQRTQQEDSAVYLCASSLKNRGYTFGSGTRLTVV.

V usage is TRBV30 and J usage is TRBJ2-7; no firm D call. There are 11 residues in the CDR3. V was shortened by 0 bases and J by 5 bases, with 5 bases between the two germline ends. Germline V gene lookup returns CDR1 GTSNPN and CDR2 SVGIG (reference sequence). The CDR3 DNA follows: TGTGCCTGGAGTGTTAACAACGAGCAGTACTTC. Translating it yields CAWSVNNEQYF. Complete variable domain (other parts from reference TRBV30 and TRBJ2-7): SQTIHQWPATLVQPVGSPLSLECTVEGTSNPNLYWYRQAAGRGLQLLFYSVGIGQISSEVPQNLSASRPQDRQFILSSKKLLLSDSGFYLCAWSVNNEQYFGPGTRLTVT.

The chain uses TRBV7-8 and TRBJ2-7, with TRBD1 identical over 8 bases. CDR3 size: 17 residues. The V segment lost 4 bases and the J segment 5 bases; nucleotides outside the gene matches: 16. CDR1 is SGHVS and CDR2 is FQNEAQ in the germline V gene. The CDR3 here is CASSSSVGQVLNNEQYF. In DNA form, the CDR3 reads TGTGCCAGCAGCTCATCAGTGGGACAGGTCCTTAACAACGAGCAGTACTTC.

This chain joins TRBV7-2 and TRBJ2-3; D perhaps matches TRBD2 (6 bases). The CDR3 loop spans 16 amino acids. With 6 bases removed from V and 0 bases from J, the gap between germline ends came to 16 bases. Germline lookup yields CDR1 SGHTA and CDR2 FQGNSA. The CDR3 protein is CASRKGTYISTDTQYF. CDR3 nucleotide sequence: TGTGCCAGCAGAAAAGGGACTTACATAAGCACAGATACGCAGTATTTT.

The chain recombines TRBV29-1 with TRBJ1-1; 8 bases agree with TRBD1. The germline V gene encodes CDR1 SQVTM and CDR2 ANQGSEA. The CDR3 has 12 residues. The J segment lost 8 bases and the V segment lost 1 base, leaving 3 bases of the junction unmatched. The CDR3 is CSVEGQGLEAFF. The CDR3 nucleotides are TGCAGCGTTGAAGGACAGGGGCTCGAAGCTTTCTTT.

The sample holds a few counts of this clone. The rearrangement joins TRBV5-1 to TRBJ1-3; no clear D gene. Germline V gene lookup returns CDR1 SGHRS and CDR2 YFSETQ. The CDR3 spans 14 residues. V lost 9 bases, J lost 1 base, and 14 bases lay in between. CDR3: CATPGRSSGNTIYF. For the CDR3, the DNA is TGCGCCACCCCTGGGCGATCATCTGGAAACACCATATATTTT.

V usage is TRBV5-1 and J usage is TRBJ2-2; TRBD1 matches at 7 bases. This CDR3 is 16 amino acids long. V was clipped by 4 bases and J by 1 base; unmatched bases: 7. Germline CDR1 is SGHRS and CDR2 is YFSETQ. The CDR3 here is CASSQGDHLNTGELFF. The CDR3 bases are TGCGCCAGCAGCCAGGGGGACCACTTGAACACCGGGGAGCTGTTTTTT.

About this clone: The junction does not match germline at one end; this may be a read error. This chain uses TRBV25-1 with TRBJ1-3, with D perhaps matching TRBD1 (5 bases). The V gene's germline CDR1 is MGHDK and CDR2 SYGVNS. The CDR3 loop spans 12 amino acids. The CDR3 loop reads CASSNEGHPQHF. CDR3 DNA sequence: TGTGCCAGCTCTAACGAAGGACATCCTCAACATTTT.

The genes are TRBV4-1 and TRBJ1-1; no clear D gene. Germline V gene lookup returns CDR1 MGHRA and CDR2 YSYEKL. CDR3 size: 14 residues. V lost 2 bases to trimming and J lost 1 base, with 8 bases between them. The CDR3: CASSQSQRNTEAFF. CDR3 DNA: TGCGCCAGCAGCCAAAGTCAACGGAACACTGAAGCTTTCTTT.

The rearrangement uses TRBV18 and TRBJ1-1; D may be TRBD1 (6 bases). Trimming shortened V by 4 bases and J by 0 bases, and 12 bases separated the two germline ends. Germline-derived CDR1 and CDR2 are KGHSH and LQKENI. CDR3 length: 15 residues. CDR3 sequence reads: CASSRQGNMNTEAFF. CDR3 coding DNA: TGTGCCAGCTCACGGCAGGGGAACATGAACACTGAAGCTTTCTTT.

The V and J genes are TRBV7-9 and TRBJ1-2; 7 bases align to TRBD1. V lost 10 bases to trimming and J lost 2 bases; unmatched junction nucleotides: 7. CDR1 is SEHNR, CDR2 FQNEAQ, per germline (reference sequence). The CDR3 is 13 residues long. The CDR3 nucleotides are TGTGCCACGACCAGGGGGGCGAACTATGGCTACACCTTC. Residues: CATTRGANYGYTF.

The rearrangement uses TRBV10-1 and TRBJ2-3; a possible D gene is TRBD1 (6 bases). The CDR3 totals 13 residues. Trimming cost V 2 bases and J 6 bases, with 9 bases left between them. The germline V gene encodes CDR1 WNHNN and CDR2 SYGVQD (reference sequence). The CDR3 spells CASSEGGLDTQYF. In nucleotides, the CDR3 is TGCGCCAGCAGTGAGGGGGGCTTGGATACGCAGTATTTT.

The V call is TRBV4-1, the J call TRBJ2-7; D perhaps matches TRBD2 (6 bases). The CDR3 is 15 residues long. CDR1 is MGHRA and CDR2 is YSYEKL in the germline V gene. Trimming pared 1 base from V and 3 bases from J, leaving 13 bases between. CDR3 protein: CASSQAPGAGYEQYF. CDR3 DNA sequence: TGCGCCAGCAGCCAAGCTCCGGGAGCCGGCTACGAGCAGTACTTC.

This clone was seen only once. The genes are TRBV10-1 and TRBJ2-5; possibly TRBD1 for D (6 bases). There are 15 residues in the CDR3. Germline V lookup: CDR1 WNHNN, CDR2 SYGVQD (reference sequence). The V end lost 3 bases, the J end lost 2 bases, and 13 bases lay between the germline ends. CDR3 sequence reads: CASSEGTTPQETQYF. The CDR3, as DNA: TGCGCCAGCAGTGAAGGGACAACTCCACAAGAGACCCAGTACTTC.

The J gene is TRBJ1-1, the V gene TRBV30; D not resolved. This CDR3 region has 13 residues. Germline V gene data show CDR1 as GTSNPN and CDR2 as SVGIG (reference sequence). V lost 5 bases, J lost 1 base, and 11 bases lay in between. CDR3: CAWGPTPNTEAFF. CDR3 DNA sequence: TGTGCCTGGGGGCCGACACCGAACACTGAAGCTTTCTTT.

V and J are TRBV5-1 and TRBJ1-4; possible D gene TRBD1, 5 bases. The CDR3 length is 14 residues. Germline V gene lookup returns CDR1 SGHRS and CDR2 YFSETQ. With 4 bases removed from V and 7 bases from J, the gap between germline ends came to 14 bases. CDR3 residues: CASSPDIPVEKLFF. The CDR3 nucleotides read TGCGCCAGCAGCCCGGACATTCCTGTTGAAAAACTGTTTTTT.

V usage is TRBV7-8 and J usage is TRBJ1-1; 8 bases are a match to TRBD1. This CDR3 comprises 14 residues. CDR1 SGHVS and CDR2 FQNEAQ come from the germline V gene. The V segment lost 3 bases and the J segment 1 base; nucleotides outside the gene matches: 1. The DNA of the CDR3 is TGTGCCAGCAGCTTCGGACAGGGGAACACTGAAGCTTTCTTT. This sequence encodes CASSFGQGNTEAFF.

CDR3 region: CASMWSQETQYF. As DNA, the CDR3 is TGTGCCAGCATGTGGAGTCAAGAGACCCAGTACTTC. The chain links TRBV2 to TRBJ2-5; D gene ambiguous. Germline V gene data show CDR1 as SNHLY and CDR2 as FYNNEI. Trimming left V 7 bases short and J 2 bases short, with 8 bases between. The CDR3 loop spans 12 amino acids. The full variable domain, rest sourced from reference TRBV2 and TRBJ2-5, is EPEVTQTPSHQVTQMGQEVILRCVPISNHLYFYWYRQILGQKVEFLVSFYNNEISEKSEIFDDQFSVERPDGSNFTLKIRSTKLEDSAMYFCASMWSQETQYFGPGTRLLVL.